These 14 T cell receptor beta chains share one sample of origin, sequenced in a study of tumor-infiltrating lymphocytes in primary liver carcinoma. The investigators made TCR beta cDNA from approximately 0.5 ug total RNA, using a constant-region primer. Three nested multiplex PCR rounds, a slightly modified ARM-PCR method, built the TCR beta libraries. It was with TRBV1-TRBV30 forward primers and a C-beta reverse primer that the first two PCR rounds were run, at approximately 10 cycles each. TCRdb used MiXCR to reprocess the multiplex PCR reads, holding one entry per CDR3 protein. The sample carries some 180,000 distinct CDR3 sequences, approximately 80% recorded once. Taking 20-30 mg of unsorted bulk tissue, the authors co-extracted RNA and DNA. The sample consisted of tumor tissue from primary liver carcinoma. These receptors all stem from a man aged 40-50 years with primary liver carcinoma and hepatitis B virus infection.

The chain recombines TRBV5-5 with TRBJ2-1; unclear D gene. Germline lookup yields CDR1 SGHKS and CDR2 YYEKEE (reference sequence). V gave up 2 bases and J gave up 5 bases, with 11 bases separating them. This CDR3 contains 14 residues. CDR3 in DNA: TGTGCCAGCAGCTTAAGTGGGTCTCACAATGAGCAGTTCTTC. Amino acids: CASSLSGSHNEQFF.

A remark on this clonotype: Sequence at one end of the junction differs from germline and may be a read error. The chain has TRBV5-6 and TRBJ1-5; 9 bases fit TRBD1. CDR1 SGHDT and CDR2 YYEEEE come from the germline V gene. This CDR3 is 15 amino acids long. The CDR3 sequence: CASSILDRGDQPQHF. Written as DNA, the CDR3 is TGTGCTAGCAGCATCTTGGACAGGGGCGATCAGCCCCAGCATTTT.

This clonotype was detected many times. The DNA for the CDR3 is TGTGCCAGCAGCTTAGACAGGGAGAGAGAGCAGTACTTC. It translates to CASSLDREREQYF. This sequence joins TRBV7-8 and TRBJ2-7, with D perhaps TRBD1 (6 bases). CDR1 SGHVS and CDR2 FQNEAQ come from the germline V gene. V was shortened by 1 base and J by 7 bases, with 11 bases between the two germline ends. The CDR3 consists of 13 residues.

Remarks on this clonotype: At one end the junction does not follow the germline gene, possibly because of a read error. This rearrangement joins TRBV29-1 to TRBJ2-5; possible D gene TRBD1, 6 bases. The CDR3 loop spans 13 amino acids. Germline CDR1 reads SQVTM; CDR2 reads ANQGSEA. CDR3 in amino acids: CSVEFSGVGTQYF. DNA of the CDR3: TGCAGCGTTGAGTTCTCAGGGGTCGGGACCCAGTACTTT.

As concerns this clonotype: It may be a read error: a sequence one base away is much more abundant. A read error is likely, as this CDR3 ends without the conserved phenylalanine or tryptophan. The V call is TRBV28, the J call TRBJ2-4; D gene unclear. V was trimmed by 6 bases and J by 5 bases, leaving 11 bases between them. CDR1 and CDR2 from the germline V gene are MDHEN and SYDVKM. This CDR3 spans 13 amino acids. DNA of the CDR3: TGTGCCAGCAGACGCAATCTGGAAAACATTCAGTACTTA. It translates to CASRRNLENIQYL.

The V call is TRBV4-2, the J call TRBJ2-5, with 8 bases aligning to TRBD2. V trimming: 4 bases; J trimming: 4 bases; junction bases outside the gene matches: 20. CDR3 length: 19 residues. Germline CDR1 reads LGHNA; CDR2 reads YNFKEQ. CDR3 sequence reads: CASSPRWTSLVAFGETQYF. CDR3 coding DNA: TGTGCCAGCAGCCCCAGATGGACTAGCCTAGTGGCCTTTGGAGAGACCCAGTACTTC.

As regards this clonotype: A read error may produce the germline difference seen at one junction end. The chain joins TRBV6-2 or TRBV6-3 to TRBJ1-2, with a tentative D call TRBD1 (6 bases). Germline values: CDR1 MNHEY, CDR2 SVGEGT. This CDR3 contains 12 residues. CDR3: CATSGTNYGYAF. DNA of the CDR3: TGTGCCACCTCCGGGACAAACTATGGTTACGCCTTC.

Details on this clonotype: Germline and junction disagree at one end, which may indicate a read error. V usage is TRBV29-1 and J usage is TRBJ2-7, with a tentative D call TRBD2 (6 bases). This CDR3 is built from 15 residues. Germline CDR1 is SQVTM and CDR2 is ANQGSEA. CDR3 protein: CSAEDQGGSSYEQHF. CDR3 sequence (DNA): TGCAGCGCTGAAGATCAAGGAGGGAGCTCCTACGAGCAGCACTTC.

As to this clonotype: The junction and the germline gene differ at one end; a read error may be behind it. The chain carries TRBV12-3 or TRBV12-4 and TRBJ1-2; no definite D call. The CDR3 is 12 amino acids. The CDR3 nucleotides are TGTGCCAGCAGTTTAGAGGGTCGCGGCTATATCTTC. Protein: CASSLEGRGYIF.

The chain recombines TRBV19 with TRBJ1-5; 7 nucleotides match TRBD1. Germline V gene data show CDR1 as LNHDA and CDR2 as SQIVND (reference sequence). The CDR3 loop spans 15 amino acids. J was trimmed by 5 bases and V by 4 bases; bases with no gene match: 8. CDR3 sequence (DNA): TGTGCCAGTAGTAGCCAACAGGGGACGGATCAGCCCCAGCATTTT. Encoded protein: CASSSQQGTDQPQHF.

V gene TRBV29-1 combines with J gene TRBJ2-5; perhaps TRBD1 as D (6 bases). Germline lookup yields CDR1 SQVTM and CDR2 ANQGSEA. The length of the CDR3 is 12 residues. The CDR3 DNA reads TGCATCGTGGAGACAGGAGCGGAGACCCAGTACTTC. It specifies CIVETGAETQYF.

In regard to this clonotype: The junction differs from germline at one of its ends, possibly a read error. This chain links TRBV7-9 with TRBJ2-7; TRBD2 aligns across 7 bases. Germline V gene sequence: CDR1 SEHNR, CDR2 FQNEAQ (reference sequence). The CDR3 length is 15 residues. The DNA of the CDR3 is TGTGCCAGTAGCTTAGGACTAGTTGAAACCTGCGAGCAGTACTTC. Translation gives CASSLGLVETCEQYF.

Points on this clonotype: The CDR3 end shows no conserved phenylalanine or tryptophan, and so a read error is likely. This sequence joins TRBV10-3 and TRBJ2-1; D not certain. Germline-derived CDR1 and CDR2 are ENHRY and SYGVKD. With 6 bases removed from V and 4 bases from J, the gap between germline ends came to 16 bases. CDR3 length: 15 residues. The CDR3 sequence: CAIRRDLSSYNEQFL. The DNA of the CDR3 is TGTGCCATCAGACGTGACTTGAGCTCTTACAATGAGCAGTTCTTA.

A word on this clonotype: This is likely a read error, given that the CDR3 carries no conserved phenylalanine or tryptophan at its end. This rearrangement joins TRBV6-1 to TRBJ1-4; 8 positions match TRBD1. V trimming: 10 bases; J trimming: 7 bases; junction bases outside the gene matches: 11. Germline V CDR1 and CDR2: MNHNS, SASEGT. The CDR3 has 14 residues. CDR3: CAICKDRESEKLFY. As DNA, the CDR3 is TGTGCCATCTGTAAGGACAGGGAGAGTGAAAAACTGTTTTAT.